This T cell receptor beta chain was captured by sequencing in a study of regulatory T cells in long-lasting Graves disease. At least ten counts were recorded for this clonotype. Sample time point: newly diagnosed GD, antithyroid drugs for less than 3 months. The authors made the TCR library using RNA they extracted from PBMCs. Looked up from germline, CDR1 is SGHRS and CDR2 is YFSETQ. The CDR3 length is 15 residues. V was cut by 1 base and J by 3 bases, with 13 bases left in between. To make TCR beta libraries, researchers used iRepertoire HTBI primers and Arm-PCR of CDR3 regions. Each CDR3 protein gets one entry after TCRdb re-called the multiplex PCR reads with MiXCR. The sample carries fewer than 550,000 distinct CDR3 sequences, 15% to 20% recorded once. These records were also assigned to another study, of T cells in Graves' hyperthyroidism and ophthalmopathy. That publication notes: Clonotypes that were expanded in thyroid above 0.001 mostly appeared in blood too.

The input for sequencing was peripheral blood mononuclear cells (PBMCs), taken at new diagnosis, from a patient treated with antithyroid drugs. This receptor was obtained from a woman under 30 with Graves disease. The chain combines TRBV5-1 with TRBJ1-2, with D maybe TRBD1 (5 bases). CDR3: CASSLRPGLHYGYTF. The DNA of the CDR3 is TGCGCCAGCAGCTTGCGCCCAGGGCTTCACTATGGCTACACCTTC.